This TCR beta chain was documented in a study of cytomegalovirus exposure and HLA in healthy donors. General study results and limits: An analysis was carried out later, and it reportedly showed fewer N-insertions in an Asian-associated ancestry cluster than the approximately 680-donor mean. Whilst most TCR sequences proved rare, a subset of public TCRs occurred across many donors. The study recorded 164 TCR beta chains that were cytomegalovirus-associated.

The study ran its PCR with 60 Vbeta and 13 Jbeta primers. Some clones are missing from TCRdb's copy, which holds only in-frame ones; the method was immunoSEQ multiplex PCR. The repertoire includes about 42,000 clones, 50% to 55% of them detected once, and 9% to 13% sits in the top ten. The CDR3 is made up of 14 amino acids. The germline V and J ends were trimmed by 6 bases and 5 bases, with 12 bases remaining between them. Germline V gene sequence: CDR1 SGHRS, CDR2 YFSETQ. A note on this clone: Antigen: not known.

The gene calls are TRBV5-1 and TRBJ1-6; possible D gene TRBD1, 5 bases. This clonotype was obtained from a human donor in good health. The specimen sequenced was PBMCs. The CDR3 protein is CASKQDIDNSPLHF. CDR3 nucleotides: TGCGCCAGCAAGCAGGACATAGATAATTCACCCCTCCACTTT.